This is a list of T cell receptor beta chains from one sample in a study of T-cell reconstitution after alpha-beta-depleted transplantation in children. In TCRdb, the PCR reads were re-called with MiXCR into one record per CDR3 protein. Counted here are 350,000 to 450,000 distinct CDR3 sequences, roughly 15% occurring once; the ten biggest clones make up approximately 4.3%. The sample in question was PBMCs, obtained from the stem cell graft. Receptors were obtained from a human donor who donated a stem cell graft to a child with Fanconi anemia. Both conserved end residues are part of each CDR3. The order of the fields is D gene, V gene, J gene, clone size, CDR3 DNA, CDR3 protein. A D gene is named only where the DNA matches it firmly. Size values are once, few and many counts, or a class for expanded clones, and some rows have none.

>.|TRBV7-6|TRBJ2-1|.
TGTGCCAGCAGCCTACGGGGGTACTCCTACAATGAGCAGTTCTTC
CASSLRGYSYNEQFF
>.|TRBV6-1|TRBJ1-5|few
TGTGCCAGCACTCTCGACGGATTCCAAGGTCCCCAGCATTTT
CASTLDGFQGPQHF
>.|TRBV9|TRBJ2-5|many
TGTGCCAGCAGCGTAGCGGTATCAACAGAGACCCAGTACTTC
CASSVAVSTETQYF
>TRBD1|TRBV6-5|TRBJ1-2|few
TGTGCCAGCAGTTACGATACCGGGACAGTGAAAGGCTACACCTTC
CASSYDTGTVKGYTF
>TRBD1|TRBV25-1|TRBJ2-3|many
TGTGCCAGCAGTCCTCTGAGAGGACAGGGCACAGATACGCAGTATTTT
CASSPLRGQGTDTQYF
>.|TRBV4-3|TRBJ2-1|few
TGCGCCAGCAGCCTGGGGACGCCCAATTCCTACAATGAGCAGTTCTTC
CASSLGTPNSYNEQFF
>TRBD1|TRBV5-1|TRBJ2-3|.
TGCGCCAGCAGCCCCGGGACAGGGGGTGATACGCAGTATTTT
CASSPGTGGDTQYF
>.|TRBV18|TRBJ1-2|few
TGTGCCAGCTCATCGACTACGGCTGGCTACACCTTC
CASSSTTAGYTF
>.|TRBV7-2|TRBJ1-1|.
TGTGCCAGCAGCTTCCTCCAGGGGTACACTGAAGCTTTCTTT
CASSFLQGYTEAFF
>TRBD2|TRBV4-3|TRBJ2-1|.
TGCGCCAGCAGCCCTTTCGCCATAGCGGGGAAGTGGGATGAGCAGTTCTTC
CASSPFAIAGKWDEQFF
>.|TRBV12-3/TRBV12-4|TRBJ1-1|many
TGTGCCAGCAGTTTTGGGGGTATGAACACTGAAGCTTTCTTT
CASSFGGMNTEAFF
>.|TRBV6-5|TRBJ1-1|few
TGTGCCAGCAGTTACGGGACACCCCCGAGAGCTTTCTTT
CASSYGTPPRAFF
>TRBD2|TRBV4-3|TRBJ2-5|.
TGCGCCAGCAGCCAGCTCCTAGCGGCCCAAGAGACCCAGTACTTC
CASSQLLAAQETQYF
>.|TRBV28|TRBJ1-1|few
TGTGCCAGCAGTTCCCCGACAGGAGGGAACACTGAAGCTTTCTTT
CASSSPTGGNTEAFF
>.|TRBV5-6|TRBJ2-1|many
TGTGCCAGCAGCTTGAGGGGGGTGGGTAATGAGCAGTTCTTC
CASSLRGVGNEQFF
>.|TRBV7-8|TRBJ1-1|many
TGTGCCAGCAGCTTAGAGTGGCAGGGCAACACTGAAGCTTTCTTT
CASSLEWQGNTEAFF
>.|TRBV7-9|TRBJ2-7|few
TGTGCCAGCAGCCTTAGGGGGACCAGCTCCTACGAGCAGTACTTC
CASSLRGTSSYEQYF
>.|TRBV9|TRBJ2-1|few
TGTGCCAGCAGCTCCCGGGTCCACAATGAGCAGTTCTTC
CASSSRVHNEQFF
>TRBD2|TRBV15|TRBJ2-1|few
TGTGCCACCAGCAGAGTATTTACTAGCGGGGCCCCAAGCGAGCAGTTCTTC
CATSRVFTSGAPSEQFF
>.|TRBV29-1|TRBJ1-2|.
TGCAGCTTTCTTGGGGATGGCTATGGCTACACCTTC
CSFLGDGYGYTF
>.|TRBV12-3/TRBV12-4|TRBJ2-7|.
TGTGCCAGCAGTTTTTGGGGTGGGGAGCAGTACTTC
CASSFWGGEQYF
>.|TRBV2|TRBJ1-1|few
TGTGCCAGCAGTCAAGCAGTTCTCACTGAAGCTTTCTTT
CASSQAVLTEAFF
>TRBD2|TRBV6-1|TRBJ2-1|few
TGTGCCAGCCGAGCAAGCGGGGGGGCCCGGTACAATGAGCAGTTCTTC
CASRASGGARYNEQFF
>.|TRBV28|TRBJ1-6|few
TGTGCCAGCAGTTTTTCCGGGCTATTGGGGTCACCCCTCCACTTT
CASSFSGLLGSPLHF
>.|TRBV7-8|TRBJ2-2|many
TGTGCCAGCAGCTTGGGCGGGGTTGGCACCGGGGAGCTGTTTTTT
CASSLGGVGTGELFF
>TRBD1|TRBV3-1|TRBJ1-2|many
TGTGCCAGCAGCCCCAGAGACAGGGATAATGGCTACACCTTC
CASSPRDRDNGYTF
>TRBD1|TRBV5-1|TRBJ2-1|.
TGCGCCAGCAGCTCCGGACAGGGGGCTGGTTATGAGCAGTTCTTC
CASSSGQGAGYEQFF
>TRBD2|TRBV27|TRBJ2-1|once
TGTGCCAGCAGTACCTCCCTTAGCGGGGGGGCGCGGAATGAGCAGTTCTTC
CASSTSLSGGARNEQFF
>.|TRBV4-2|TRBJ2-2|.
TGTGCCAGCAGCCAACCGCAAGGGGGGAACACCGGGGAGCTGTTTTTT
CASSQPQGGNTGELFF
>TRBD1|TRBV2|TRBJ2-5|many
TGTGCCAGCAGTCCCGGACAGGGGGCGAATTCGGGAGAGACCCAGTACTTC
CASSPGQGANSGETQYF
>TRBD2|TRBV5-1|TRBJ2-1|many
TGCGCCAGCAGCTTGGAGGGACTAGCCAGTGAGCAGTTCTTC
CASSLEGLASEQFF
>.|TRBV12-3/TRBV12-4|TRBJ1-2|many
TGTGCCAGCAGTTTGAGCGGGGTCGGCTACACCTTC
CASSLSGVGYTF
>TRBD1|TRBV5-1|TRBJ2-7|many
TGCGCCACCTCCTTCAAGGCAGGGACAGAAGAGCAGTACTTC
CATSFKAGTEEQYF
>.|TRBV15|TRBJ1-2|many
TGTGCCACCAGCAGAGAATTTGGGAGAAACTATGGCTACACCTTC
CATSREFGRNYGYTF
>TRBD1|TRBV6-5|TRBJ2-5|.
TGTGCCAGCAGTTACTCTCAGGGGGACGAGACCCAGTACTTC
CASSYSQGDETQYF
>.|TRBV6-2/TRBV6-3|TRBJ1-1|.
TGTGCCAGCAGTTACAGGGGCGTAGGGTACACTGAAGCTTTCTTT
CASSYRGVGYTEAFF
>.|TRBV7-6|TRBJ2-7|few
TGTGCCAGCAGCTTATATGGGAGCACCTACGAGCAGTACTTC
CASSLYGSTYEQYF
>.|TRBV20-1|TRBJ1-1|.
TGCAGTGCTAGAATTAACATGAACACTGAAGCTTTCTTT
CSARINMNTEAFF